This T cell receptor (beta chain) was sequenced during a study of identifying expanded T cells in peripheral blood. Collection occurred without any documented infections or immune events in donors. Sequenced by immunoSEQ multiplex PCR; TCRdb stores in-frame clones only, minus some. The repertoire includes some 120,000 clones, about four fifths of them detected once, and about 3.1% sits in the top ten. The V end lost 4 bases, the J end lost 10 bases, and 22 bases lay between the germline ends. The germline V gene encodes CDR1 SEHNR and CDR2 FQNEAQ (reference sequence). The CDR3 has 16 amino acids. This TCR was recovered from a person aged 18-70 years in good health. Sequencing was done on a sample of blood. The chain carries TRBV7-9 and TRBJ1-4, with D possibly being TRBD1 (5 bases). CDR3 sequence (DNA): TGTGCCAGCAGCTCCATCACCGGGGGTTTTTCGGCAAAACTGTTTTTT. Its translation is CASSSITGGFSAKLFF.